This passage covers 25 T cell receptor beta chains from one sample sequenced in a study of beta chain features in type 1 diabetes. General study results and limits: Across all four CD4+ subsets, people with type 1 diabetes showed modestly shorter TCRB CDR3s.

The investigators reverse transcribed all of the isolated RNA, so they sequenced expressed TCRB transcripts. Assay: immunoSEQ multiplex PCR; the TCRdb copy retains only in-frame clones and omits some. The table has 250,000 or so clones, roughly 13% seen once; the top ten hold just under 0.02%. No antigen has been identified for these receptors. Sequenced material: naive CD4+ T cells from blood. The receptors here all came from a man aged 30-40 years with type 1 diabetes.

This clone was seen a handful of times. This sequence joins TRBV5-4 and TRBJ2-1; 11 nucleotides agree with TRBD2. CDR3 length: 16 residues. CDR1 is SGHNT, CDR2 YYREEE, per germline (reference sequence). V gave up 0 bases and J gave up 6 bases; unmatched junction bases: 5. CDR3 protein: CASSLALTSGSNEQFF. The CDR3 DNA reads TGTGCCAGCAGCTTGGCCCTCACTAGCGGGAGCAATGAGCAGTTCTTC.

This rearrangement joins TRBV7-6 to TRBJ1-6, with 10 positions matching TRBD1. Germline assignment: CDR1 SGHVS and CDR2 FNYEAQ. The ends lost 6 bases at V and 4 bases at J; junction bases unmatched: 9. The CDR3 covers 17 residues. CDR3 coding DNA: TGTGCCAGCAGTCGGGACAGGGGCTCTCCTTATAATTCACCCCTCCACTTT. Residues: CASSRDRGSPYNSPLHF.

This clone was seen a few times. The rearrangement joins TRBV4-2 to TRBJ1-2, with D perhaps TRBD1 (5 bases). This CDR3 contains 15 residues. CDR1 is LGHNA and CDR2 is YNFKEQ in the germline V gene. V lost 0 bases to trimming and J lost 3 bases, with 11 bases between them. CDR3 sequence: CASSQDGAIHYGYTF. CDR3 nucleotide sequence: TGTGCCAGCAGCCAAGATGGGGCGATCCACTATGGCTACACCTTC.

This clone was counted between two and nine times. V and J are TRBV2 and TRBJ2-7; TRBD1 agrees at 10 bases. Unmatched junction bases numbered 8, after V lost 6 bases and J lost 6 bases. The CDR3 loop spans 14 amino acids. Per the germline V gene, CDR1 is SNHLY and CDR2 is FYNNEI. CDR3 sequence: CASRPGQGFREQYF. DNA for the CDR3: TGTGCCAGCAGGCCGGGACAGGGGTTCCGCGAGCAGTACTTC.

The chain is built from TRBV9 and TRBJ1-1; possible D gene TRBD1, 6 bases. The germline CDR1 and CDR2 sequences are SGDLS and YYNGEE. With 0 bases removed from V and 11 bases from J, the gap between germline ends came to 20 bases. The length of the CDR3 is 15 residues. The DNA for the CDR3 is TGTGCCAGCAGCGTAGGGGGAGGGTTCCCAGGGGATGCTTTCTTT. It yields the protein CASSVGGGFPGDAFF.

This chain uses TRBV25-1 with TRBJ2-5, with D maybe TRBD2 (7 bases). The CDR3 has 15 residues. CDR1 is MGHDK, CDR2 SYGVNS, per germline. The V end was cut by 6 bases, the J end by 1 base, with 15 bases between. In DNA, the CDR3 is TGTGCCAGCAGCCCCAATCGGGGGGCCCAAGAGACCCAGTACTTC. Its protein is CASSPNRGAQETQYF.

The chain has TRBV25-1 and TRBJ1-2; D perhaps matches TRBD1 (5 bases). Trimming pared 4 bases from V and 5 bases from J, leaving 14 bases between. The length of the CDR3 is 14 residues. Germline CDR1 reads MGHDK; CDR2 reads SYGVNS. Here the CDR3 DNA reads TGTGCCAGCAGTGGCACAGGCGGCGCATATGGCTACACCTTC. This translates into CASSGTGGAYGYTF.

The chain combines TRBV7-2 with TRBJ2-7; D is possibly TRBD2 (5 bases). CDR1 SGHTA and CDR2 FQGNSA come from the germline V gene. The CDR3 totals 14 residues. The V and J ends lost 1 base and 8 bases respectively, with 15 bases between them. The CDR3 here is CASSLDPSAGKQYF. The CDR3, as DNA: TGTGCCAGCAGCTTAGATCCTTCGGCGGGCAAGCAGTACTTC.

V and J are TRBV4-1 and TRBJ2-1, with 8 bases lining up with TRBD2. The length of the CDR3 is 15 residues. The germline V gene encodes CDR1 MGHRA and CDR2 YSYEKL. V trimming: 5 bases; J trimming: 10 bases; junction bases outside the gene matches: 13. In nucleotides, the CDR3 is TGCGCCAGCAGCGACCGGTCGGGCGGGAGGCGAGAGCAGTTCTTC. This gives the protein CASSDRSGGRREQFF.

This clone was seen more than once but under ten times. J is TRBJ2-1 and V is TRBV7-2, with D tentatively TRBD2 (5 bases). Germline V gene sequence: CDR1 SGHTA, CDR2 FQGNSA. Trimming removed 3 bases at V and 6 bases at J, with 12 bases between. The CDR3 is 14 amino acids. CDR3 coding DNA: TGTGCCAGCAGCTTCCTCGGGAATCCCAATGAGCAGTTCTTC. As protein: CASSFLGNPNEQFF.

This clone appeared a few times. The chain is built from TRBV15 and TRBJ2-7; possible D gene TRBD2, 6 bases. V was pared by 3 bases and J by 7 bases, with 10 bases between. The CDR3 sequence is 12 residues long. Germline V gene lookup returns CDR1 LNHNV and CDR2 YYDKDF (reference sequence). CDR3 in amino acids: CATSRPAGEQYF. The CDR3 region has the DNA TGTGCCACCAGCAGGCCGGCGGGGGAGCAGTACTTC.

This clone was found a few times. V is TRBV11-2 and J is TRBJ2-5; 7 bases match TRBD1. The CDR3 runs to 14 residues. Looked up from germline, CDR1 is SGHAT and CDR2 is FQNNGV. The V and J ends lost 6 bases and 5 bases, in that order; junction bases with no gene match: 9. This CDR3 reads CASSLQGTRETQYF. Here the CDR3 DNA reads TGTGCCAGCAGTCTACAGGGGACGAGGGAGACCCAGTACTTC.

This clone was detected once. V and J are TRBV2 and TRBJ2-5; possible D gene TRBD2, 6 bases. The V gene lost 1 base and the J gene lost 5 bases, with 14 bases spanning the gap. The CDR3 covers 15 residues. Per the germline V gene, CDR1 is SNHLY and CDR2 is FYNNEI. CDR3: CASSEGGTPAETQYF. CDR3 nucleotides: TGTGCCAGCAGTGAAGGCGGGACCCCTGCCGAGACCCAGTACTTC.

The gene calls are TRBV30 and TRBJ2-7; D call uncertain. Trimming removed 0 bases from V and 3 bases from J, with 12 bases in between. From germline, CDR1 is GTSNPN and CDR2 SVGIG (reference sequence). The CDR3 runs to 14 residues. The CDR3 DNA reads TGTGCCTGGAGTGTACGCCGACACCGCTACGAGCAGTACTTC. This translates into CAWSVRRHRYEQYF.

This chain joins TRBV7-6 and TRBJ1-5, with D possibly TRBD1 on 6 matching bases. The V end was cut by 5 bases, the J end by 3 bases, with 11 bases between. The CDR3 loop spans 14 amino acids. The germline CDR1 and CDR2 sequences are SGHVS and FNYEAQ. CDR3 sequence: CASSPGQNNQPQHF. The CDR3 DNA is TGTGCCAGCAGCCCCGGACAGAACAATCAGCCCCAGCATTTT. The variable domain in full, completed from reference TRBV7-6 and TRBJ1-5, reads GAGVSQSPRYKVTKRGQDVALRCDPISGHVSLYWYRQALGQGPEFLTYFNYEAQQDKSGLPNDRFSAERPEGSISTLTIQRTEQRDSAMYRCASSPGQNNQPQHFGDGTRLSIL.

This rearrangement joins TRBV18 to TRBJ1-6, with 9 bases fitting TRBD1. There are 16 residues in the CDR3. Per the germline V gene, CDR1 is KGHSH and CDR2 is LQKENI. J lost 9 bases, V lost 3 bases, and 9 bases had no gene match. The CDR3 loop reads CASSPNVQGARSPLHF. DNA for the CDR3: TGTGCCAGCTCACCTAATGTACAGGGGGCTCGTTCACCCCTCCACTTT. The full variable domain, completed using reference TRBV18 and TRBJ1-6, is NAGVMQNPRHLVRRRGQEARLRCSPMKGHSHVYWYRQLPEEGLKFMVYLQKENIIDESGMPKERFSAEFPKEGPSILRIQQVVRGDSAAYFCASSPNVQGARSPLHFGNGTRLTVT.

The CDR3 loop is CASSSQTKAQHF. CDR3 in DNA: TGTGCCAGCAGTTCACAAACGAAAGCCCAGCATTTT. The chain is built from TRBV28 and TRBJ1-5; D remains unclear. V dropped 4 bases and J dropped 11 bases, with 12 bases sitting between them. This CDR3 comprises 12 residues. Per germline, CDR1 MDHEN and CDR2 SYDVKM.

This chain joins TRBV5-1 and TRBJ2-3, with a tentative D call TRBD2 (6 bases). The V end lost 4 bases, the J end lost 1 base, and 13 bases lay between the germline ends. Per germline, CDR1 SGHRS and CDR2 YFSETQ. The CDR3 sequence is 15 residues long. The CDR3 is CASSVTSVGTDTQYF. In nucleotides, the CDR3 is TGCGCCAGCAGCGTGACTAGTGTGGGCACAGATACGCAGTATTTT.

V is TRBV19 and J is TRBJ1-5, with TRBD1 as a possible D gene (6 bases). This CDR3 is 16 amino acids long. Trimming cost V 6 bases and J 3 bases, with 18 bases left between them. Germline V gene data show CDR1 as LNHDA and CDR2 as SQIVND (reference sequence). The CDR3, as DNA: TGTGCCAGTAGCGGGGGGGCCGGGAATATCAATCAGCCCCAGCATTTT. This sequence encodes CASSGGAGNINQPQHF.

This sequence joins TRBV30 and TRBJ1-2; 7 bases map to TRBD1. V lost 8 bases and J lost 2; bases outside the gene matches: 2. Germline V gene data show CDR1 as GTSNPN and CDR2 as SVGIG (reference sequence). This CDR3 has 11 amino acids. CDR3 sequence: CALDRNYGYTF. Written as DNA, the CDR3 is TGTGCCCTGGACAGGAACTATGGCTACACCTTC. The whole variable domain, filled in from reference TRBV30 and TRBJ1-2, reads SQTIHQWPATLVQPVGSPLSLECTVEGTSNPNLYWYRQAAGRGLQLLFYSVGIGQISSEVPQNLSASRPQDRQFILSSKKLLLSDSGFYLCALDRNYGYTFGSGTRLTVV.

The chain recombines TRBV2 with TRBJ2-3, with TRBD2 as a possible D gene (6 bases). Trimming stripped 6 bases from V and 6 bases from J, with 19 bases between. CDR3 length: 15 amino acids. The germline CDR1 and CDR2 sequences are SNHLY and FYNNEI. The chain's CDR3 is CASRVSGSGGDTQYF. In nucleotides, the CDR3 is TGTGCCAGCAGGGTTAGCGGCTCCGGCGGGGATACGCAGTATTTT.

This clone was seen only a few times. V usage is TRBV4-2 and J usage is TRBJ2-5; 8 bases are shared with TRBD2. V gave up 2 bases and J gave up 2 bases; unmatched junction bases: 7. Germline assignment: CDR1 LGHNA and CDR2 YNFKEQ. The CDR3 is made up of 16 amino acids. In nucleotides, the CDR3 is TGTGCCAGCAGCCAATCAGTTAGCGGGAATCAAGAGACCCAGTACTTC. Its translation is CASSQSVSGNQETQYF.

This clone was counted only a few times. The chain employs TRBV6-4 and TRBJ2-1, with 12 bases that match TRBD1. The trim removed 4 bases at V and 12 bases at J, leaving 13 bases unmatched. The CDR3 length is 16 residues. Germline V lookup: CDR1 MRHNA, CDR2 SNTAGT. The CDR3 sequence: CASSVEGTGGAGTQFF. The CDR3 DNA sequence: TGTGCCAGCAGTGTGGAAGGGACAGGGGGCGCGGGTACGCAGTTCTTC.

This clone showed up just a few times. This sequence joins TRBV5-1 and TRBJ2-5; 7 bases fit TRBD2. With V trimmed by 5 bases and J by 9 bases, 16 bases remained unmatched. This CDR3 is built from 15 residues. Looked up from germline, CDR1 is SGHRS and CDR2 is YFSETQ. The CDR3 bases are TGCGCCAGCAGTCCAGGCCTGGCGGGAGTCTCTCCCCAGTACTTC. It specifies CASSPGLAGVSPQYF.

This clone was observed a few times. The chain carries TRBV29-1 and TRBJ1-2; D unclear. CDR1 is SQVTM, CDR2 ANQGSEA, per germline. The ends were cut back, 2 bases at V and 0 bases at J, with 7 bases in the middle. The CDR3 has 13 residues. The CDR3 reads CSVEIRANYGYTF. In nucleotides, the CDR3 is TGCAGCGTTGAAATCCGAGCTAACTATGGCTACACCTTC.